This T cell receptor (beta chain) was captured by sequencing in a study of T cell repertoires in cytomegalovirus infection. Study overall: HLA-C-restricted CMV epitopes, recently identified, and well-studied HLA-B-restricted ones were used by the study.

This clonotype was observed a handful of times. Its antigen is currently unknown. TCRdb re-called the reads through MiXCR, storing one row per CDR3 protein. The sample lists 600,000 to 700,000 distinct CDR3 sequences; around 32% were seen once. General observations from the study: Based on cumulative public TCR beta family frequency, carriers of CMV plus the relevant HLA were identified. HLA-C-restricted, CMV-specific TCR beta clonotypes were dominant ex vivo.

Between the trimmed V and J ends, which lost 4 bases and 4 bases, there was a span of 8 bases. The length of the CDR3 is 14 residues. Germline CDR1 reads MGHRA; CDR2 reads YSYEKL. This clonotype originated in a human donor in good health (CMV status not recorded). Some clones in this sample may be carry-over from other donors' samples. This sample comprised cultured PBMCs, obtained from culture after CMV antigen stimulation. The rearrangement uses TRBV4-1 and TRBJ1-6; D gene unclear. The CDR3 protein is CASSPDRYNSPLHF. CDR3 in DNA: TGCGCCAGCAGCCCTGACCGATATAATTCACCCCTCCACTTT.